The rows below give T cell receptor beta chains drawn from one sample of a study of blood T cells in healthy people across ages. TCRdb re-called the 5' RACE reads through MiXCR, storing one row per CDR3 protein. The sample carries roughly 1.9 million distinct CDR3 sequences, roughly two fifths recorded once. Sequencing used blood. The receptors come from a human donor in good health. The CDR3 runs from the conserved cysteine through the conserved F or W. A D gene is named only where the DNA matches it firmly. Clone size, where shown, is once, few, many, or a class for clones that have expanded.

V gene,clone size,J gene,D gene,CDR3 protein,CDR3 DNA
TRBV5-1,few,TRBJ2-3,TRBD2,CASSSQDQTSGDDPDTQYF,TGCGCCAGCAGCTCCCAAGATCAGACTAGCGGGGATGATCCAGATACGCAGTATTTT
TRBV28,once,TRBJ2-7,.,CASSMPPTENKAYEQYF,TGTGCCAGCAGTATGCCCCCTACAGAAAATAAGGCCTACGAGCAGTACTTC
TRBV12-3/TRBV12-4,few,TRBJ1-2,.,CASSSEDGYTF,TGTGCCAGCAGTTCGGAAGATGGCTACACCTTC
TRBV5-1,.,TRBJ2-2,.,CASSLRGNANTGELFF,TGCGCCAGCAGCTTGCGGGGAAACGCGAACACCGGGGAGCTGTTTTTT
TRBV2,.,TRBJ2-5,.,CTSSGRGAGKETQYF,TGTACCAGCAGTGGGCGGGGAGCTGGGAAAGAGACCCAGTACTTC
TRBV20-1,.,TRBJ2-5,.,CSARDRVAGQETQYF,TGCAGTGCTAGAGATAGGGTGGCGGGGCAAGAGACCCAGTACTTC
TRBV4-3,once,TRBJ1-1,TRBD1,CASSRGTGAKNTEAFF,TGCGCCAGCAGCAGGGGGACAGGGGCAAAAAACACTGAAGCTTTCTTT
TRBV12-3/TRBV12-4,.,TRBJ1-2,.,CASSLVSGDNYGYTF,TGTGCCAGCAGTTTAGTCTCAGGGGATAACTATGGCTACACCTTC
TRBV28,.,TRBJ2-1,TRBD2,CASSFSGGGWEQFF,TGTGCCAGCAGTTTTTCGGGCGGGGGTTGGGAGCAGTTCTTC
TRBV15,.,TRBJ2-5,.,CATSREWGQETQYF,TGTGCCACCAGCAGAGAGTGGGGGCAAGAGACCCAGTACTTC
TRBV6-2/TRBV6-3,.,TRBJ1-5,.,CASRHRRHQPQHF,TGTGCCAGCAGACACAGGAGGCATCAGCCCCAGCATTTT
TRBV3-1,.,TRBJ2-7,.,CASSQGAYVGYEQYF,TGTGCCAGCAGCCAAGGGGCTTACGTCGGTTACGAGCAGTACTTC
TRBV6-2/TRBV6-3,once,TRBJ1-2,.,CASSYQGSWGYTF,TGTGCCAGCAGTTACCAAGGATCGTGGGGCTACACCTTC
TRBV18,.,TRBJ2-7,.,CASSPNNNPRPYEQYF,TGTGCCAGCTCACCAAATAACAACCCCCGTCCCTACGAGCAGTACTTC
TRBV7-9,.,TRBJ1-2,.,CASSLQQMGYTF,TGTGCCAGCAGCTTACAACAAATGGGCTACACCTTC
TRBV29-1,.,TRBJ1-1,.,CSVASLGEAFF,TGCAGCGTTGCTTCCCTGGGTGAAGCTTTCTTT
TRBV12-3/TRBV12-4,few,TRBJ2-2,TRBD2,CASRRELAGGDTGELFF,TGTGCCAGCAGGCGAGAGCTAGCGGGGGGCGACACCGGGGAGCTGTTTTTT
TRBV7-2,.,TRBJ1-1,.,CASSLVVLGRTNTEAFF,TGTGCCAGCAGCTTAGTGGTTTTGGGGAGGACTAACACTGAAGCTTTCTTT
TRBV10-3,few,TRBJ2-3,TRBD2,CATMFSGGAFSDTQYF,TGTGCCACTATGTTCAGCGGGGGGGCGTTTTCAGATACGCAGTATTTT
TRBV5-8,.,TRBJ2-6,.,CASSLRRGFSGANVLTF,TGTGCCAGCAGCTTGCGACGAGGATTCTCTGGGGCCAACGTCCTGACTTTC
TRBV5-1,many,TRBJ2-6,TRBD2,CASRPGGSGANVLTF,TGCGCCAGCAGACCGGGGGGCTCTGGGGCCAACGTCCTGACTTTC
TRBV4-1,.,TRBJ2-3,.,CASSLRDSNTDTQYF,TGCGCCAGCAGCCTGCGCGACAGCAACACAGATACGCAGTATTTT